Below are 30 T cell receptor beta chains sequenced from a single sample in a study of OX40 agonist ivuxolimab in advanced cancers. Here immunoSEQ multiplex PCR was the method, and the copy in TCRdb shows in-frame clones only, minus some. The data show around 84,000 clones, roughly 94% seen once. Sequenced material: CD4+ or CD8+ T cells sorted from blood, taken in a trial of the OX40 agonist ivuxolimab. Receptors originate from an adult with an advanced solid tumor such as melanoma, head and neck, liver or kidney cancer.

The chain joins TRBV7-3 to TRBJ2-3; 10 bases align to TRBD1. Germline CDR1 and CDR2: SGHTA and FQGTGA. V shed 2 bases and J 2 bases; nucleotides not matched to a gene: 4. There are 16 residues in the CDR3. CDR3 in amino acids: CASSLAGTGVTDTQYF. The DNA of the CDR3 is TGTGCCAGCAGCTTAGCCGGGACAGGGGTCACAGATACGCAGTATTTT.

As for this clone: Relative to the germline gene, one junction end is altered; a read error may explain this. The rearrangement links TRBV7-7 to TRBJ2-1; 9 bases match TRBD2. There are 15 residues in the CDR3. Germline loops: CDR1 SSHAT, CDR2 FNYEAQ (reference sequence). CDR3 sequence reads: CASSLYPSGNNEQFF. The DNA for the CDR3 is TGTGCTAGCAGCTTATATCCTAGCGGGAACAATGAGCAGTTCTTC.

The chain links TRBV4-1 to TRBJ1-1, with D tentatively TRBD1 (5 bases). The germline CDR1 and CDR2 sequences are MGHRA and YSYEKL. Between the trimmed V and J ends, which lost 0 bases and 5 bases, there was a span of 16 bases. This CDR3 region has 16 residues. For the CDR3, the DNA is TGCGCCAGCAGCCAAGATGGCACGGGGGGATTGACTGAAGCTTTCTTT. Translation: CASSQDGTGGLTEAFF.

The chain recombines TRBV30 with TRBJ1-1; D gene uncertain. V lost 6 bases and J 5 bases, leaving 13 bases between the germline ends. The CDR3 sequence is 12 residues long. Germline V CDR1 and CDR2: GTSNPN, SVGIG (reference sequence). The CDR3: CACRLATTEAFF. CDR3 coding DNA: TGTGCCTGTCGCCTGGCTACTACTGAAGCTTTCTTT.

This chain joins TRBV7-2 and TRBJ2-7, with D uncertain. The CDR3 length is 15 residues. From germline, CDR1 is SGHTA and CDR2 FQGNSA. V was cut by 2 bases and J by 3 bases, with 14 bases left in between. The CDR3 bases are TGTGCCAGCAGCTTAACGGTCCTACTGAACTACGAGCAGTACTTC. It codes for CASSLTVLLNYEQYF.

This clone has just one count. V usage is TRBV30 and J usage is TRBJ1-2; maybe TRBD1 (5 bases). The CDR3 is made up of 14 amino acids. Trimming stripped 0 bases from V and 13 bases from J, with 21 bases between. Germline V gene lookup returns CDR1 GTSNPN and CDR2 SVGIG (reference sequence). The CDR3 nucleotides are TGTGCCTGGAGTGTAGGCCCAGGGTTGGCCTCCCCCACCTTC. Protein: CAWSVGPGLASPTF.

This chain connects TRBV7-3 to TRBJ2-1, with a possible D match to TRBD2 (6 bases). This CDR3 region has 18 residues. The V end lost 0 bases, the J end lost 0 bases, and 15 bases lay between the germline ends. Germline CDR1 and CDR2: SGHTA and FQGTGA. CDR3 sequence: CASSLTGLAPSSYNEQFF. CDR3 coding DNA: TGTGCCAGCAGCTTAACGGGGCTAGCGCCTAGCTCCTACAATGAGCAGTTCTTC.

The genes are TRBV7-6 and TRBJ2-5; 10 positions agree with TRBD2. J was trimmed by 5 bases and V by 1 base; bases with no gene match: 10. CDR1 SGHVS and CDR2 FNYEAQ come from the germline V gene. The CDR3 length is 17 residues. The CDR3 reads CASSLVQREGRKETQYF. In DNA, the CDR3 is TGTGCCAGCAGCTTAGTACAGCGGGAGGGCCGTAAGGAGACCCAGTACTTC.

This clone was found once. Other DNA sequences in this specimen translate into the identical CDR3. The chain carries TRBV28 and TRBJ2-4; no clear D. Germline V gene sequence: CDR1 MDHEN, CDR2 SYDVKM. With 1 base removed from V and 6 bases from J, the gap between germline ends came to 19 bases. The CDR3 runs 17 residues. CDR3: CASSLFVGNSRGNIQYF. In nucleotides, the CDR3 is TGTGCCAGCAGTTTATTTGTCGGAAACAGCCGAGGAAACATTCAGTACTTC.

The chain couples TRBV4-2 to TRBJ2-7, with 7 positions matching TRBD1. After removal of 0 bases from V and 3 bases from J, the junction contained 5 bases not matched to a gene. Germline CDR1 and CDR2: LGHNA and YNFKEQ. This CDR3 is 15 amino acids long. In nucleotides, the CDR3 is TGTGCCAGCAGCCAAGATGGGGACAGCTACTACGAGCAGTACTTC. This gives the protein CASSQDGDSYYEQYF.

The chain has TRBV5-4 and TRBJ1-2; 10 bases fit TRBD1. V lost 4 bases and J lost 3; bases outside the gene matches: 6. CDR1 is SGHNT, CDR2 YYREEE, per germline (reference sequence). The CDR3 length is 15 residues. As DNA, the CDR3 is TGTGCCAGCAGCCATCAAGGACAGGGGGACTATGGCTACACCTTC. Protein product: CASSHQGQGDYGYTF.

V and J are TRBV27 and TRBJ2-1; TRBD2 might be the D (6 bases). CDR1 is MNHEY, CDR2 SMNVEV, per germline (reference sequence). This CDR3 has 15 amino acids. Deletions cut 9 bases from V and 2 bases from J, with 17 bases between. CDR3 coding DNA: TGTGCCAGGGGGGTCGGGAGTCCCACCTACAATGAGCAGTTCTTC. Translation: CARGVGSPTYNEQFF.

The rearrangement uses TRBV4-3 and TRBJ2-1; no clear D. V gave up 0 bases and J gave up 0 bases, with 15 bases separating them. The CDR3 has 18 residues. Per germline, CDR1 LGHNA and CDR2 YSLEER. Here the CDR3 reads CASSQEGPGSPSYNEQFF. The CDR3 nucleotides read TGCGCCAGCAGCCAAGAGGGCCCCGGTAGCCCCTCCTACAATGAGCAGTTCTTC.

Here the CDR3 reads CASSSLSFGTVYEQYF. DNA for the CDR3: TGTGCCAGCAGCTCGCTATCGTTCGGGACAGTCTACGAGCAGTACTTC. The V call is TRBV7-2, the J call TRBJ2-7; 7 bases fit TRBD1. Germline V gene sequence: CDR1 SGHTA, CDR2 FQGNSA. The V segment lost 4 bases and the J segment 3 bases; nucleotides outside the gene matches: 12. The CDR3 length is 16 residues.

This clone was seen a few times. The CDR3 DNA reads TGTGCCAGCAGCTTAGCACAGGGCTCCTACGAGCAGTACTTC. Residues: CASSLAQGSYEQYF. The chain couples TRBV11-2 to TRBJ2-7, with D perhaps TRBD1 (6 bases). V lost 1 base and J 0 bases, leaving 7 bases between the germline ends. CDR1 is SGHAT and CDR2 is FQNNGV in the germline V gene. This CDR3 spans 14 amino acids.

The chain recombines TRBV2 with TRBJ1-2; D remains unclear. Trimming removed 4 bases from V and 3 bases from J, with 12 bases in between. The germline CDR1 and CDR2 sequences are SNHLY and FYNNEI. There are 14 residues in the CDR3. CDR3 region: CASSVVPWDYGYTF. The CDR3 region has the DNA TGTGCCAGCAGTGTGGTCCCCTGGGACTATGGCTACACCTTC.

This rearrangement joins TRBV29-1 to TRBJ2-1; 9 nucleotides match TRBD2. Losses at the gene ends were 7 bases for V and 2 bases for J; bases not matched to a gene: 6. Germline lookup yields CDR1 SQVTM and CDR2 ANQGSEA. The CDR3 spans 14 residues. CDR3 sequence: CSALSSGTYNEQFF. The CDR3 bases are TGCAGCGCACTCTCTAGCGGGACCTACAATGAGCAGTTCTTC.

This chain uses TRBV7-9 with TRBJ2-7; 10 nucleotides line up with TRBD1. In germline, CDR1 is SEHNR, CDR2 FQNEAQ (reference sequence). Trimming removed 5 bases from V and 0 bases from J; junction bases left unmatched: 7. The CDR3 sequence is 16 residues long. The CDR3 reads CASSPDRGRASYEQYF. The DNA for the CDR3 is TGTGCCAGCAGCCCAGACAGGGGGCGAGCCTCCTACGAGCAGTACTTC. The whole variable domain, remainder taken from reference TRBV7-9 and TRBJ2-7, is DTGVSQNPRHKITKRGQNVTFRCDPISEHNRLYWYRQTLGQGPEFLTYFQNEAQLEKSRLLSDRFSAERPKGSFSTLEIQRTEQGDSAMYLCASSPDRGRASYEQYFGPGTRLTVT.

V gene TRBV28 combines with J gene TRBJ2-1, with a weak D call TRBD2 (6 bases). Trimming stripped 6 bases from V and 2 bases from J, with 14 bases between. CDR3 size: 15 residues. From germline, CDR1 is MDHEN and CDR2 SYDVKM. The CDR3 DNA reads as TGTGCCAGCAGCCGCGGGACGGTAGCCTACAATGAGCAGTTCTTC. Translating it yields CASSRGTVAYNEQFF.

The V and J genes are TRBV11-2 and TRBJ1-4, with a weak D call TRBD1 (6 bases). The CDR3 is made up of 15 amino acids. The ends were cut back, 2 bases at V and 4 bases at J, with 11 bases in the middle. Germline lookup yields CDR1 SGHAT and CDR2 FQNNGV. CDR3 nucleotide sequence: TGTGCCAGCAGCTTAAACAGGGTTCTTAATGAAAAACTGTTTTTT. It is translated as CASSLNRVLNEKLFF.

V gene TRBV6-6 combines with J gene TRBJ2-7, with no clear D. Germline assignment: CDR1 MNHNY and CDR2 SVGAGI (reference sequence). This CDR3 is 12 amino acids long. V was clipped by 4 bases and J by 3 bases, with 7 bases between them. The CDR3 coding sequence is TGTGCCAGCAGTTGGCCGGGCTACGAGCAGTACTTC. It yields the protein CASSWPGYEQYF.

CDR3 in DNA: TGTGCCAGCAGCTTGGGGGTCACTGAAGCTTTCTTT. This codes for CASSLGVTEAFF. V usage is TRBV7-9 and J usage is TRBJ1-1; D is perhaps TRBD1 (5 bases). Germline V gene data show CDR1 as SEHNR and CDR2 as FQNEAQ (reference sequence). The CDR3 sequence is 12 residues long. Trimming shortened V by 3 bases and J by 4 bases, and 6 bases separated the two germline ends.

The chain recombines TRBV5-4 with TRBJ2-7; 7 nucleotides agree with TRBD1. The CDR3 sequence is 13 residues long. After removal of 4 bases from V and 5 bases from J, the junction contained 6 bases not matched to a gene. Germline CDR1 is SGHNT and CDR2 is YYREEE (reference sequence). CDR3 in DNA: TGTGCCAGCAGCGTAGGGGGCAGTGACGAGCAGTACTTC. Translation: CASSVGGSDEQYF.

The J gene is TRBJ2-7, the V gene TRBV5-4; D ambiguous. The germline V gene has CDR1 SGHNT and CDR2 YYREEE (reference sequence). The V end lost 4 bases, the J end lost 4 bases, and 9 bases lay between the germline ends. This CDR3 is 12 amino acids long. The CDR3 DNA sequence: TGTGCCAGCAGCGATGGACCTTACGAGCAGTACTTC. Protein sequence: CASSDGPYEQYF.

The chain joins TRBV28 to TRBJ1-4, with D unclear. Trimming shortened V by 7 bases and J by 8 bases, and 14 bases separated the two germline ends. CDR3 length: 13 amino acids. CDR1 and CDR2 (germline): MDHEN, SYDVKM. The CDR3 region is CASKPGVREKLFF. The CDR3 coding sequence is TGTGCCAGCAAACCTGGGGTGCGGGAAAAACTGTTTTTT.

The V gene is TRBV14, the J gene TRBJ1-1; D call uncertain. Germline-derived CDR1 and CDR2 are SGHDN and FVKESK. V gave up 1 base and J gave up 0 bases, with 12 bases separating them. The CDR3 runs to 16 residues. CDR3 nucleotides: TGTGCCAGCAGCCAAGGCGGAGCCTACTTGAACACTGAAGCTTTCTTT. Protein: CASSQGGAYLNTEAFF.

CDR3 residues: CASRADSLRTNEQFF. The CDR3, as DNA: TGCGCCAGCAGGGCTGACAGCTTGCGTACCAATGAGCAGTTCTTC. This chain joins TRBV10-2 and TRBJ2-1, with a tentative D call TRBD1 (5 bases). This CDR3 has 15 residues. Trimming stripped 6 bases from V and 6 bases from J, with 18 bases between. Germline V gene lookup returns CDR1 WSHSY and CDR2 SAAADI.

The chain uses TRBV4-1 and TRBJ2-1, with 11 bases matching TRBD2. Trimming cost V 5 bases and J 6 bases; bases outside gene matches: 18. Germline V gives CDR1 MGHRA, CDR2 YSYEKL. The CDR3 spans 19 residues. DNA of the CDR3: TGCGCCAGCAGCTACCGGACTAGCGGGCGGGGACTACCGTTCAATGAGCAGTTCTTC. Residues: CASSYRTSGRGLPFNEQFF.

CDR3 protein: CASSQARRGAVGYTF. The CDR3 DNA reads TGCGCCAGCAGCCAAGCCCGAAGGGGGGCCGTTGGCTACACCTTC. The chain links TRBV4-3 to TRBJ1-2, with D possibly matching TRBD1 (6 bases). Trimming left V 1 base short and J 7 bases short, with 16 bases between. CDR1 and CDR2 from the germline V gene are LGHNA and YSLEER. This CDR3 spans 15 amino acids.

This clone is medium-sized by share. The chain combines TRBV2 with TRBJ1-2; 7 bases fit TRBD1. This CDR3 has 14 residues. Germline values: CDR1 SNHLY, CDR2 FYNNEI. V dropped 3 bases and J dropped 6; count of bases not matched to a gene: 7. The chain's CDR3 is CASSDRPGGNGYTF. CDR3 DNA: TGTGCCAGCAGTGACCGGCCAGGGGGAAATGGCTACACCTTC.